Following are 6 T cell receptor beta chains from one sample sequenced in a study of CD8 T cells in ankylosing spondylitis. These receptors lack a known antigen. TCRdb reprocessed the 5' RACE reads with MiXCR, giving one entry per CDR3 protein. The sample has a few hundred thousand distinct CDR3 sequences, about 13% seen once. Study-wide findings and caveats: Characteristic, it appeared, of ankylosing spondylitis blood was a TCR beta motif of about eight highly homologous variants.

What was sequenced was blood, either unsorted or a sorted T cell fraction (not recorded which). Receptors were obtained from a male donor with ankylosing spondylitis.

The DNA of the CDR3 is TGTGCCACCAGCAGAGAGTTGGGACAGGTCACCTACGAGCAGTACTTC. It encodes CATSRELGQVTYEQYF. This sequence joins TRBV15 and TRBJ2-7, with 8 bases fitting TRBD1. CDR1 is LNHNV, CDR2 YYDKDF, per germline (reference sequence). The CDR3 loop spans 16 amino acids. V shed 0 bases, J shed 2 bases, and the junction held 6 bases outside the gene matches.

The chain couples TRBV27 to TRBJ2-6, with D perhaps TRBD2 (6 bases). Trimming shortened V by 4 bases and J by 4 bases, and 14 bases separated the two germline ends. This CDR3 is 16 amino acids long. Germline V CDR1 and CDR2: MNHEY, SMNVEV (reference sequence). The DNA of the CDR3 is TGTGCCAGCAGTTGGGGAGGACTCTGGGGGGCCAACGTCCTGACTTTC. Its protein is CASSWGGLWGANVLTF.

The rearrangement joins TRBV7-9 to TRBJ2-1, with D unclear. Looked up from germline, CDR1 is SEHNR and CDR2 is FQNEAQ (reference sequence). The CDR3 has 13 residues. V gave up 1 base and J gave up 9 bases, with 10 bases separating them. CDR3 amino acids: CASSLGTIAEQFF. CDR3 bases: TGTGCCAGCAGCTTAGGGACCATTGCTGAGCAGTTCTTC.

The rearrangement links TRBV20-1 to TRBJ2-7, with 8 nucleotides matching TRBD2. The CDR3 has 15 amino acids. Trimming took 5 bases from V and 0 from J; bases not matched to a gene: 9. The germline CDR1 and CDR2 sequences are DFQATT and SNEGSKA (reference sequence). In DNA, the CDR3 is TGCAGTGCTCCCCCAGCGGGGGACTTCTCCTACGAGCAGTACTTC. Encoded protein: CSAPPAGDFSYEQYF.

V usage is TRBV20-1 and J usage is TRBJ1-3, with D possibly TRBD1 on 5 matching bases. The CDR3 runs to 14 residues. Germline lookup yields CDR1 DFQATT and CDR2 SNEGSKA (reference sequence). The ends were cut back, 6 bases at V and 2 bases at J, with 14 bases in the middle. The CDR3 DNA reads as TGCAGTGCCCATGACAGACTTACTGGAAACACCATATATTTT. It specifies CSAHDRLTGNTIYF.

The chain links TRBV7-2 to TRBJ1-6; D gene unclear. Trimming stripped 1 base from V and 5 bases from J, with 9 bases between. CDR3 length: 15 amino acids. Germline loops: CDR1 SGHTA, CDR2 FQGNSA. The CDR3, as DNA: TGTGCCAGCAGCTTAGTCAGGACTCATAATTCACCCCTCCACTTT. Its protein is CASSLVRTHNSPLHF.